This TCR beta chain was captured by sequencing in a study of T-cell reconstitution after alpha-beta-depleted transplantation in children. Trimming removed 0 bases from V and 4 bases from J, with 11 bases in between. The CDR3 runs 15 residues. Germline CDR1 reads SGHRS; CDR2 reads YFSETQ. Unique molecular identifiers were used to barcode this TCRbeta library. TCRdb analysed the PCR reads with MiXCR anew, one entry per CDR3 protein. The table includes over 150,000 distinct CDR3 sequences, around 10% detected once. This clonotype was counted at least ten times. Its antigen is not known. Whole-study findings and limits: When one year had passed after transplant, most T-cell counts and diversity came from newly produced T cells.

The specimen comprised PBMCs, sampled before TCRalphabeta/CD19-depleted stem cell transplant. The chain combines TRBV5-1 with TRBJ2-1, with TRBD1 as a possible D gene (6 bases). The source of this sequence is a boy aged 2 to 10 with acute myeloid leukemia, due to receive a stem cell transplant. CDR3 loop: CASSLAQGRYNEQFF. The CDR3 nucleotides are TGCGCCAGCAGCTTGGCCCAGGGGCGTTACAATGAGCAGTTCTTC.